This is a list of T cell receptor beta chains from one sample in a study of post-analysis software for immune sequencing data. From the PCR reads, TCRdb called clonotypes with MiXCR, one entry per CDR3 protein. This sample yields about 800,000 distinct CDR3 sequences, of which roughly 29% are seen a single time; roughly 0.53% belongs to the top ten. Sequenced input: blood. The source of these receptors is a girl under 18 with multiple sclerosis. CDR3s include the opening cysteine and the closing phenylalanine or tryptophan. D genes are given only for firm matches. Only part of the rows carry a size: once, few, many, or a class if the clone is expanded.

J: TRBJ2-3; D: TRBD2; V: TRBV29-1; size: -; CDR3: CSDIPTSGAADTQYF; DNA: TGCAGCGATATCCCGACTAGCGGGGCTGCAGATACGCAGTATTTT
J: TRBJ2-5; D: TRBD2; V: TRBV18; size: -; CDR3: CASSPSATSGSSRDEQYF; DNA: TGTGCCAGCTCACCGAGTGCGACTAGCGGGAGTAGTAGGGATGAGCAGTACTTC
J: TRBJ2-1; D: -; V: TRBV13; size: few; CDR3: CASSLPQLVGNEQFF; DNA: TGTGCCAGCAGCTTACCCCAACTAGTGGGTAATGAGCAGTTCTTC
J: TRBJ2-1; D: TRBD1; V: TRBV20-1; size: few; CDR3: CSAPGTGYGEQFF; DNA: TGCAGTGCCCCCGGGACAGGGTACGGTGAGCAGTTCTTC
J: TRBJ2-1; D: -; V: TRBV28; size: -; CDR3: CASHPLGGNEQFF; DNA: TGTGCCAGCCACCCGCTGGGGGGCAATGAGCAGTTCTTC
J: TRBJ2-7; D: -; V: TRBV27; size: many; CDR3: CASRVSGDYEQYF; DNA: TGTGCCAGCAGGGTCAGCGGAGACTACGAGCAGTACTTC
J: TRBJ2-3; D: -; V: TRBV5-1; size: -; CDR3: CASSLDPGVTDTQYF; DNA: TGCGCCAGCAGCTTGGATCCCGGGGTCACAGATACGCAGTATTTT
J: TRBJ2-3; D: -; V: TRBV6-1; size: -; CDR3: CAGKTTGSSTDTQYF; DNA: TGTGCCGGCAAGACGACAGGTTCTAGCACAGATACGCAGTATTTT
J: TRBJ1-2; D: TRBD1; V: TRBV29-1; size: -; CDR3: CSVRGTNYGYTF; DNA: TGCAGCGTCAGGGGGACCAACTATGGCTACACCTTC
J: TRBJ2-2; D: -; V: TRBV29-1; size: -; CDR3: CSVDRGKNTGELFF; DNA: TGCAGCGTTGATCGAGGGAAGAACACCGGGGAGCTGTTTTTT
J: TRBJ2-7; D: TRBD1; V: TRBV3-1; size: -; CDR3: CASSQGTPTGREQYF; DNA: TGTGCCAGCAGCCAGGGGACCCCGACAGGGCGCGAGCAGTACTTC
J: TRBJ2-1; D: -; V: TRBV7-2; size: many; CDR3: CASSFWGNEQFF; DNA: TGTGCCAGCAGCTTCTGGGGGAATGAGCAGTTCTTC
J: TRBJ2-1; D: -; V: TRBV11-2; size: few; CDR3: CASSLVDSYNEQFF; DNA: TGTGCCAGCAGCTTAGTCGACAGCTACAATGAGCAGTTCTTC
J: TRBJ2-1; D: -; V: TRBV29-1; size: few; CDR3: CSVTGSPYNEQFF; DNA: TGCAGCGTCACGGGGAGCCCGTACAATGAGCAGTTCTTC
J: TRBJ1-2; D: TRBD1; V: TRBV28; size: -; CDR3: CASSLRGQGDYGYTF; DNA: TGTGCCAGCAGTTTAAGGGGACAGGGAGACTATGGCTACACCTTC
J: TRBJ2-2; D: TRBD2; V: TRBV10-2; size: few; CDR3: CASSVSGGASGELFF; DNA: TGCGCCAGCAGTGTCTCCGGGGGGGCTTCCGGGGAGCTGTTTTTT
J: TRBJ2-4; D: -; V: TRBV29-1; size: -; CDR3: CSVEAALAKNIQYF; DNA: TGCAGCGTTGAGGCAGCTTTAGCCAAAAACATTCAGTACTTC
J: TRBJ1-2; D: -; V: TRBV6-5; size: -; CDR3: CASSFSFDKSYTF; DNA: TGTGCCAGCAGTTTCTCTTTTGACAAAAGCTACACCTTC
J: TRBJ1-2; D: -; V: TRBV20-1; size: -; CDR3: CSAPRTGYGAYGYTF; DNA: TGCAGTGCACCTAGGACGGGTTACGGGGCTTATGGCTACACCTTC
J: TRBJ1-2; D: -; V: TRBV5-8; size: -; CDR3: CASNPGGGDYGYTF; DNA: TGTGCCAGCAACCCCGGGGGGGGAGACTATGGCTACACCTTC
J: TRBJ2-3; D: -; V: TRBV12-3/TRBV12-4; size: -; CDR3: CASSPPLSTDTQYF; DNA: TGTGCCAGCAGTCCACCTCTCAGCACAGATACGCAGTATTTT
J: TRBJ2-5; D: -; V: TRBV20-1; size: few; CDR3: CSADTRATQYF; DNA: TGCAGTGCCGACACCAGGGCGACCCAGTACTTC
J: TRBJ1-5; D: -; V: TRBV6-6; size: -; CDR3: CASNPRGGGQPQHF; DNA: TGTGCCAGCAACCCCAGGGGCGGGGGGCAGCCCCAGCATTTT
J: TRBJ2-4; D: -; V: TRBV5-1; size: -; CDR3: CASSLGPGVRVGNIQYF; DNA: TGCGCCAGCAGCTTGGGGCCTGGAGTCAGGGTGGGCAACATTCAGTACTTC
J: TRBJ1-5; D: -; V: TRBV28; size: -; CDR3: CAGMGRYSNQPQHF; DNA: TGTGCCGGAATGGGAAGGTATAGCAATCAGCCCCAGCATTTT
J: TRBJ1-1; D: -; V: TRBV20-1; size: few; CDR3: CSARSLGETEAFF; DNA: TGCAGTGCTAGAAGTTTGGGGGAGACTGAAGCTTTCTTT
J: TRBJ2-7; D: -; V: TRBV20-1; size: -; CDR3: CSARATRTPGRADEQYF; DNA: TGCAGTGCTAGAGCGACCCGTACGCCGGGACGGGCGGACGAGCAGTACTTC
J: TRBJ2-1; D: TRBD2; V: TRBV4-3; size: -; CDR3: CASSQLLGLVEQFF; DNA: TGCGCCAGCAGCCAACTCTTAGGACTAGTTGAGCAGTTCTTC
J: TRBJ1-5; D: -; V: TRBV5-6; size: few; CDR3: CASSSRDGRPQHF; DNA: TGTGCCAGCAGCTCCCGGGACGGCCGGCCCCAGCATTTT